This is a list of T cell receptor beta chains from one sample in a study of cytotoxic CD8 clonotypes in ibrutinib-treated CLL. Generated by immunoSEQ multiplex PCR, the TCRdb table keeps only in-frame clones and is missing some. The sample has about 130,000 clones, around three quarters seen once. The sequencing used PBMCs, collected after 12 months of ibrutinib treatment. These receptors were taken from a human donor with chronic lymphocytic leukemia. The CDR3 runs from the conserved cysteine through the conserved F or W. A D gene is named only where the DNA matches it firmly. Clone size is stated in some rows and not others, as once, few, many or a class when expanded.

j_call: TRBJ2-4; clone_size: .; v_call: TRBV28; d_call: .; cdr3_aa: CASSYFTPGYPAKNIQYF; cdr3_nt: TGTGCCAGCAGTTACTTCACTCCGGGATACCCAGCCAAAAACATTCAGTACTTC
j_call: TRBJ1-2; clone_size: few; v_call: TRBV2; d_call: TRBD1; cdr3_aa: CASRKQGNYGYTF; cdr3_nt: TGTGCCAGCAGGAAACAGGGGAACTATGGCTACACCTTC
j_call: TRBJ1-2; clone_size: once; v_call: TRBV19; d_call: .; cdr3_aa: CASRMTANYGYTF; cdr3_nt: TGTGCCAGTAGAATGACCGCTAACTATGGCTACACCTTC
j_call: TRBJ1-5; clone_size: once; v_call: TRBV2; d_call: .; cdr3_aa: CASSEARGGQPQHF; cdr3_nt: TGTGCCAGCAGTGAAGCGAGGGGAGGTCAGCCCCAGCATTTT
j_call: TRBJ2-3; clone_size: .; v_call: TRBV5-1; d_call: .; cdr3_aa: CASSSTRFTDTQYF; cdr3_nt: TGCGCCAGCAGCTCGACTAGGTTCACAGATACGCAGTATTTT
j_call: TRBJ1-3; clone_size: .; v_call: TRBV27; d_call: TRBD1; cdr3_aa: CASSLFGTGFFGNTIYF; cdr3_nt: TGTGCCAGCAGTTTATTTGGGACAGGGTTCTTTGGAAACACCATATATTTT
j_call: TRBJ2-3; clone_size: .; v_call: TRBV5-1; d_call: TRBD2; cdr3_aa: CASRLAGGATDTQYF; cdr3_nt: TGCGCCAGCAGACTAGCGGGCGGGGCAACAGATACGCAGTATTTT
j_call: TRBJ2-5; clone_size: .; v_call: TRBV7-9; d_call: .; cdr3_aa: CASSSDSQETQYF; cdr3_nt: TGTGCCAGCAGCTCTGACAGCCAAGAGACCCAGTACTTC
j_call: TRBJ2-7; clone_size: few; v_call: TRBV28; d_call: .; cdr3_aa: CASSFPLYEQYF; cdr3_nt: TGTGCCAGCAGTTTTCCACTCTACGAGCAGTACTTC
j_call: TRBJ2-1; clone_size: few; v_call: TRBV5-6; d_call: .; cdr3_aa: CASSLEPGNWDFDYNEQFF; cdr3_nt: TGTGCCAGCAGCTTGGAACCAGGAAATTGGGACTTCGACTACAATGAGCAGTTCTTC
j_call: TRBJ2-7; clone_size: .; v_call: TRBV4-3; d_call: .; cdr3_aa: CASSQGQDPYEQYF; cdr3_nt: TGCGCCAGCAGCCAAGGTCAGGACCCCTACGAGCAGTACTTC